A single sample is the source of the 14 T cell receptor beta chains below, sequenced in a study of OX40 agonist ivuxolimab in advanced cancers. Libraries were prepared by immunoSEQ multiplex PCR; TCRdb keeps only in-frame clonotypes and omits some of them. This sample yields 80,000 to 95,000 clones, of which 75% to 95% are seen a single time; more than 8.5% belongs to the top ten. The sample was CD4+ or CD8+ T cells sorted from blood, taken in a trial of the OX40 agonist ivuxolimab. These receptors originate from an adult with an advanced solid tumor such as melanoma, head and neck, liver or kidney cancer.

This clone was detected only once. The V gene is TRBV6-1, the J gene TRBJ2-7; 9 positions agree with TRBD1. The CDR3 is made up of 15 amino acids. From germline, CDR1 is MNHNS and CDR2 SASEGT. The J segment lost 6 bases and the V segment lost 4 bases, leaving 10 bases of the junction unmatched. CDR3 coding DNA: TGTGCCAGCAGTGCCGGGACAGGGATAGTTCGCGAGCAGTACTTC. Translated, it gives CASSAGTGIVREQYF.

This chain uses TRBV4-2 with TRBJ2-2, with D possibly TRBD2 on 5 matching bases. This CDR3 region has 13 residues. The V end lost 3 bases, the J end lost 7 bases, and 9 bases lay between the germline ends. The germline gives CDR1 LGHNA, CDR2 YNFKEQ. CDR3 sequence reads: CASSQSGSGELFF. The CDR3 nucleotides are TGTGCCAGCAGCCAGAGCGGTAGCGGGGAGCTGTTTTTT.

This sequence joins TRBV5-4 and TRBJ2-3; D call uncertain. The CDR3 sequence is 16 residues long. Germline V CDR1 and CDR2: SGHNT, YYREEE (reference sequence). The V and J ends lost 4 bases and 0 bases respectively, with 15 bases between them. CDR3 bases: TGTGCCAGCAGCCTAACCGTGGGGTTTAGCACAGATACGCAGTATTTT. Its protein is CASSLTVGFSTDTQYF.

The rearrangement joins TRBV27 to TRBJ1-2; tentatively, D is TRBD1 (5 bases). V was cut by 5 bases and J by 4 bases, with 17 bases left in between. The germline V gene encodes CDR1 MNHEY and CDR2 SMNVEV (reference sequence). The length of the CDR3 is 15 residues. The CDR3 loop reads CASSPTRTHSYGYTF. In nucleotides, the CDR3 is TGTGCCAGCAGTCCCACCAGGACACACAGCTATGGCTACACCTTC.

The DNA of the CDR3 is TGTGCCAGCAGCTTGGTATGGTTGGATCAGCCCCAGCATTTT. Translation gives CASSLVWLDQPQHF. The chain carries TRBV5-8 and TRBJ1-5; no clear D gene. The CDR3 contains 14 residues. CDR1 SGHTS and CDR2 YDEGEE come from the germline V gene. V was clipped by 0 bases and J by 5 bases, with 9 bases between them.

The CDR3 DNA sequence: TGTGCCAGCAGCTTGGAGCCCGGACAGGGGACCGGGGAGCTGTTTTTT. This sequence encodes CASSLEPGQGTGELFF. This chain uses TRBV5-6 with TRBJ2-2; 9 nucleotides align to TRBD1. V trimming: 0 bases; J trimming: 5 bases; junction bases outside the gene matches: 5. Germline loops: CDR1 SGHDT, CDR2 YYEEEE. This CDR3 is 16 amino acids long.

This sequence joins TRBV11-2 and TRBJ2-1, with 9 bases that match TRBD2. Germline assignment: CDR1 SGHAT and CDR2 FQNNGV. The CDR3 runs 19 residues. The junction had 20 bases not matched to a gene; V was cut back by 3 bases and J by 8 bases. The CDR3 loop is CASSFFVSGGRAAPHEQFF. CDR3 bases: TGTGCCAGCAGCTTTTTCGTTTCGGGCGGGAGGGCCGCTCCCCATGAGCAGTTCTTC.

The chain recombines TRBV7-6 with TRBJ2-7; D might be TRBD1 (6 bases). The CDR3 has 14 residues. Looked up from germline, CDR1 is SGHVS and CDR2 is FNYEAQ. The V and J ends lost 2 bases and 7 bases respectively, with 15 bases between them. CDR3 sequence: CASSLNSRGKEQYF. The CDR3 coding sequence is TGTGCCAGCAGCTTAAATTCTAGGGGGAAGGAGCAGTACTTC.

The gene calls are TRBV5-1 and TRBJ1-3; tentatively, D is TRBD1 (5 bases). Germline CDR1 SGHRS, CDR2 YFSETQ. The V end was cut by 1 base, the J end by 0 bases, with 20 bases between. This CDR3 contains 19 residues. In nucleotides, the CDR3 is TGCGCCAGCAGCTTGCGTCCATCCATACAGGTCAGCTCTGGAAACACCATATATTTT. Encoded protein: CASSLRPSIQVSSGNTIYF.

This clone was found a few times. CDR3 in DNA: TGTGCCAGCAGCTTGGAAATGCCAGCCTCTGGAAACACCATATATTTT. This codes for CASSLEMPASGNTIYF. This rearrangement joins TRBV5-8 to TRBJ1-3; D call uncertain. Trimming pared 0 bases from V and 0 bases from J, leaving 10 bases between. This CDR3 region has 16 residues. Germline lookup yields CDR1 SGHTS and CDR2 YDEGEE. Variable domain in full (rest from reference TRBV5-8 and TRBJ1-3): EAGVTQSPTHLIKTRGQQATLRCSPISGHTSVYWYQQALGLGLQFLLWYDEGEERNRGNFPPRFSGRQFPNYSSELNVNALELEDSALYLCASSLEMPASGNTIYFGEGSWLTVV.

The V and J genes are TRBV7-9 and TRBJ2-7, with 11 bases aligning to TRBD1. The CDR3 has 16 residues. The ends lost 4 bases at V and 3 bases at J; junction bases unmatched: 8. Germline values: CDR1 SEHNR, CDR2 FQNEAQ (reference sequence). The CDR3 is CASSSVTGTGGYEQYF. The CDR3 coding sequence is TGTGCCAGCAGCTCGGTAACCGGGACAGGGGGCTACGAGCAGTACTTC.

V and J are TRBV5-4 and TRBJ2-7; D unresolved. Trimming shortened V by 5 bases and J by 2 bases, and 14 bases separated the two germline ends. Germline CDR1 reads SGHNT; CDR2 reads YYREEE (reference sequence). The CDR3 contains 14 residues. The CDR3 is CASRSGLRAYEQYF. CDR3 nucleotide sequence: TGTGCCAGCAGGAGTGGTCTCCGCGCCTACGAGCAGTACTTC.

The genes are TRBV7-6 and TRBJ2-7; D gene unclear. The CDR3 loop spans 15 amino acids. Germline CDR1 and CDR2: SGHVS and FNYEAQ. The V end was cut by 1 base, the J end by 1 base, with 11 bases between. The CDR3 here is CASSLDDTLSYEQYF. CDR3 DNA sequence: TGTGCCAGCAGCTTAGACGACACCTTATCCTACGAGCAGTACTTC.

The rearrangement joins TRBV7-2 to TRBJ2-1; D ambiguous. CDR3 size: 13 residues. The germline CDR1 and CDR2 sequences are SGHTA and FQGNSA. Between the trimmed V and J ends, which lost 0 bases and 7 bases, there was a span of 7 bases. DNA for the CDR3: TGTGCCAGCAGCTTAGCCCTAGAGAATGAGCAGTTCTTC. It is translated as CASSLALENEQFF.